Shown below are 27 T cell receptor beta chains from a single sample sequenced in a study of beta chain features in type 1 diabetes. Study results and caveats: Across all four CD4+ subsets, people with type 1 diabetes showed modestly shorter TCRB CDR3s.

The investigators reverse transcribed all of the isolated RNA, so they sequenced expressed TCRB transcripts. Assay: immunoSEQ multiplex PCR; the TCRdb copy retains only in-frame clones and omits some. The sample comprises about 130,000 clones, approximately 9% of which are singletons, and 0.75% rests with the top ten. No antigen has been assigned to these receptors. The sequenced sample consisted of central memory CD4+ T cells from blood. The source is a man aged 30 to 45 with type 1 diabetes.

This rearrangement joins TRBV5-4 to TRBJ2-1, with a weak D call TRBD1 (5 bases). The CDR3 is 14 residues long. CDR1 and CDR2 from the germline V gene are SGHNT and YYREEE (reference sequence). V was shortened by 5 bases and J by 2 bases, with 11 bases between the two germline ends. The CDR3 is CASRPDSTYNEQFF. The CDR3 nucleotides read TGTGCCAGCAGGCCTGACAGCACCTACAATGAGCAGTTCTTC.

This clone was counted between two and nine times. V is TRBV10-3 and J is TRBJ2-5; tentative D call: TRBD2 (6 bases). Trimming pared 4 bases from V and 5 bases from J, leaving 14 bases between. The CDR3 has 14 amino acids. CDR1 and CDR2 from the germline V gene are ENHRY and SYGVKD. Here the CDR3 DNA reads TGTGCCATCAGTGGCCCCGCGGGGAGGGAGACCCAGTACTTC. Protein: CAISGPAGRETQYF.

This CDR3 reads CASSLGGQGYTGELFF. The DNA for the CDR3 is TGTGCCAGCAGCCTAGGTGGGCAGGGCTACACCGGGGAGCTGTTTTTT. The chain employs TRBV4-2 and TRBJ2-2, with D tentatively TRBD1 (5 bases). Germline V gives CDR1 LGHNA, CDR2 YNFKEQ. V was cut by 4 bases and J by 3 bases, with 15 bases left in between. This CDR3 comprises 16 residues.

There are a few counts of this clone. The V gene is TRBV5-4, the J gene TRBJ1-2; 8 positions match TRBD1. Germline assignment: CDR1 SGHNT and CDR2 YYREEE (reference sequence). V was clipped by 4 bases and J by 2 bases; unmatched bases: 4. The CDR3 length is 14 residues. CDR3 residues: CASSLGQENYGYTF. As DNA, the CDR3 is TGTGCCAGCAGCCTGGGACAGGAGAACTATGGCTACACCTTC.

This clone was detected only a few times. Other DNA sequences in this sample translate to the same CDR3. This CDR3 reads CASSLVSGGRYNEQFF. The CDR3 nucleotides are TGTGCCAGCAGCTTGGTTTCAGGGGGGCGTTACAATGAGCAGTTCTTC. V is TRBV7-2 and J is TRBJ2-1, with TRBD1 as a possible D gene (7 bases). CDR3 length equals 16 residues. Germline V gene lookup returns CDR1 SGHTA and CDR2 FQGNSA. V was trimmed by 3 bases and J by 4 bases, leaving 16 bases between them.

This clone was seen a few times. This chain uses TRBV30 with TRBJ1-3; D gene unclear. Germline CDR1 is GTSNPN and CDR2 is SVGIG (reference sequence). This CDR3 is built from 17 residues. Trimming cost V 1 base and J 3 bases, with 19 bases left between them. The CDR3: CAWSGAGNPAGGNTIYF. The CDR3, as DNA: TGTGCCTGGAGTGGCGCAGGAAATCCCGCCGGTGGAAACACCATATATTTT.

This clone was picked up a small number of times. V gene TRBV19 combines with J gene TRBJ2-7; possibly TRBD2 for D (6 bases). In germline, CDR1 is LNHDA, CDR2 SQIVND (reference sequence). V was pared by 10 bases and J by 2 bases, with 18 bases between. CDR3 length equals 14 residues. CDR3 coding DNA: TGTGCCACTCGACCGGGACTCCGGACCTACGAGCAGTACTTC. Translated: CATRPGLRTYEQYF.

A few counts support this clone. The chain combines TRBV5-1 with TRBJ2-7, with TRBD2 matching 10 bases. The CDR3 sequence is 14 residues long. V lost 5 bases, J lost 0 bases, and 2 bases stayed unmatched. Germline V lookup: CDR1 SGHRS, CDR2 YFSETQ. The CDR3 is CASSGTSDSYEQYF. CDR3 nucleotide sequence: TGCGCCAGCAGTGGGACTAGCGACTCCTACGAGCAGTACTTC.

The J gene is TRBJ2-7, the V gene TRBV27; 9 bases are a match to TRBD1. The CDR3 covers 14 residues. The V gene end was trimmed by 5 bases and the J gene end by 6 bases; junction bases not matched to a gene: 8. CDR1 MNHEY and CDR2 SMNVEV come from the germline V gene (reference sequence). CDR3 amino acids: CASSPGQGLGEQYF. The CDR3 DNA reads TGTGCCAGCAGTCCGGGACAGGGACTCGGCGAGCAGTACTTC.

In its sample, this clone was seen a few times. V is TRBV18 and J is TRBJ2-3; D may be TRBD1 (6 bases). Germline CDR1 and CDR2: KGHSH and LQKENI. The CDR3 contains 14 residues. Between the trimmed V and J ends, which lost 4 bases and 4 bases, there was a span of 12 bases. CDR3: CASSLSRGADTQYF. In DNA form, the CDR3 reads TGTGCCAGCTCACTCTCCAGGGGAGCAGATACGCAGTATTTT.

Only a few counts were recorded for this clone. This rearrangement joins TRBV6-1 to TRBJ1-2; D might be TRBD1 (6 bases). V gave up 2 bases and J gave up 4 bases, with 14 bases separating them. This CDR3 contains 15 residues. Germline V gene sequence: CDR1 MNHNS, CDR2 SASEGT. CDR3 amino acids: CASSEPGGAGYGYTF. CDR3 DNA: TGTGCCAGCAGTGAACCGGGGGGCGCAGGCTATGGCTACACCTTC.

The table lists this clone with a few counts. It is likely a read error, because the conserved phenylalanine at the end of the CDR3 is missing. Because the CDR3's place on the DNA is in doubt, the DNA is left out and the CDR3 is given as listed by TCRdb. V is TRBV25-1 and J is TRBJ1-2. Germline loops: CDR1 MGHDK, CDR2 SYGVNS. The CDR3 has 10 residues if both end residues are counted. Here the CDR3 reads CASSAQGRES.

This clone has more than one count but fewer than ten. The gene calls are TRBV10-3 and TRBJ2-7, with D perhaps matching TRBD1 (7 bases). Trimming left V 3 bases short and J 6 bases short, with 12 bases between. Germline-derived CDR1 and CDR2 are ENHRY and SYGVKD. The CDR3 loop spans 13 amino acids. The CDR3, as DNA: TGTGCCATCAGTGACAGGGGGGATTCCGAGCAGTACTTC. Protein: CAISDRGDSEQYF.

This chain joins TRBV7-9 and TRBJ2-4; D gene unclear. The CDR3 is 14 residues long. With 4 bases removed from V and 9 bases from J, the gap between germline ends came to 16 bases. Germline assignment: CDR1 SEHNR and CDR2 FQNEAQ (reference sequence). CDR3 sequence: CASSSSAPAGIQYF. CDR3 sequence (DNA): TGTGCCAGCAGCTCCTCGGCACCAGCAGGCATTCAGTACTTC.

V and J are TRBV5-4 and TRBJ2-5, with D uncertain. V was shortened by 3 bases and J by 2 bases, with 8 bases between the two germline ends. CDR3 length: 13 amino acids. The germline gives CDR1 SGHNT, CDR2 YYREEE (reference sequence). The CDR3 region has the DNA TGTGCCAGCAGCTCCCAGTTACAAGAGACCCAGTACTTC. Translating gives CASSSQLQETQYF.

Only a few counts were recorded for this clone. The J gene is TRBJ2-7, the V gene TRBV28; no clear D gene. Germline values: CDR1 MDHEN, CDR2 SYDVKM. Trimming pared 2 bases from V and 5 bases from J, leaving 7 bases between. The CDR3 runs to 12 residues. For the CDR3, the DNA is TGTGCCAGCAGTTTAATTACGGACGAGCAGTACTTC. Amino acid sequence: CASSLITDEQYF.

This sequence joins TRBV7-2 and TRBJ1-5; D is unclear. CDR3 length: 13 residues. Germline loops: CDR1 SGHTA, CDR2 FQGNSA. Trimming took 1 base from V and 5 from J, leaving 6 bases between them. In nucleotides, the CDR3 is TGTGCCAGCAGCTTAGGGCAGGATCAGCCCCAGCATTTT. This gives the protein CASSLGQDQPQHF. Filled out from reference TRBV7-2 and TRBJ1-5, the complete variable domain reads GAGVSQSPSNKVTEKGKDVELRCDPISGHTALYWYRQSLGQGLEFLIYFQGNSAPDKSGLPSDRFSAERTGGSVSTLTIQRTQQEDSAVYLCASSLGQDQPQHFGDGTRLSIL.

This clone has a handful of counts. The rearrangement joins TRBV30 to TRBJ1-6, with 9 bases aligning to TRBD1. Trimming took 3 bases from V and 4 from J; bases not matched to a gene: 10. The CDR3 has 17 amino acids. Germline lookup yields CDR1 GTSNPN and CDR2 SVGIG (reference sequence). The DNA for the CDR3 is TGTGCCTGGAGGCCGCCGGACAGGGGTATTTATAATTCACCCCTCCACTTT. Residues: CAWRPPDRGIYNSPLHF. The full variable domain, its missing parts supplied by reference TRBV30 and TRBJ1-6, is SQTIHQWPATLVQPVGSPLSLECTVEGTSNPNLYWYRQAAGRGLQLLFYSVGIGQISSEVPQNLSASRPQDRQFILSSKKLLLSDSGFYLCAWRPPDRGIYNSPLHFGNGTRLTVT.

A few counts support this clone. The gene calls are TRBV5-6 and TRBJ1-1; 9 bases are shared with TRBD1. The germline CDR1 and CDR2 sequences are SGHDT and YYEEEE. The V gene end was trimmed by 2 bases and the J gene end by 7 bases; junction bases not matched to a gene: 3. The CDR3 totals 13 residues. The CDR3 here is CASSFTGGGEAFF. CDR3 sequence (DNA): TGTGCCAGCAGCTTTACAGGGGGCGGTGAAGCTTTCTTT.

The gene calls are TRBV29-1 and TRBJ2-2, with D maybe TRBD2 (7 bases). From germline, CDR1 is SQVTM and CDR2 ANQGSEA. The CDR3 is made up of 16 amino acids. The V gene lost 7 bases and the J gene lost 5 bases, with 23 bases spanning the gap. CDR3 in DNA: TGCAGCGCTAAAAGGGGCGGGGGCCCCTCTACCGGGGAGCTGTTTTTT. Protein sequence: CSAKRGGGPSTGELFF.

The chain links TRBV5-4 to TRBJ2-1; TRBD2 matches 8 bases. Germline trimming cut 4 bases from V and 4 bases from J; bases unmatched to any gene: 7. Germline assignment: CDR1 SGHNT and CDR2 YYREEE (reference sequence). This CDR3 comprises 15 residues. CDR3 DNA sequence: TGTGCCAGCAGCAGCGGGGGAGGCCTTTACAATGAGCAGTTCTTC. Translating it yields CASSSGGGLYNEQFF. Drawing the rest from reference TRBV5-4 and TRBJ2-1, the complete variable domain is ETGVTQSPTHLIKTRGQQVTLRCSSQSGHNTVSWYQQALGQGPQFIFQYYREEENGRGNFPPRFSGLQFPNYSSELNVNALELDDSALYLCASSSGGGLYNEQFFGPGTRLTVL.

This clone was observed a handful of times. This chain uses TRBV27 with TRBJ2-7, with 7 bases aligning to TRBD1. The CDR3 consists of 15 residues. The V gene's germline CDR1 is MNHEY and CDR2 SMNVEV (reference sequence). Trimming cost V 6 bases and J 3 bases; bases outside gene matches: 11. The CDR3 nucleotides are TGTGCCAGCAGGGGGCTGGGACAGACTTACTACGAGCAGTACTTC. Its protein product is CASRGLGQTYYEQYF.

The chain combines TRBV25-1 with TRBJ2-3; D is undetermined. V shed 6 bases and J shed 6 bases, with 7 bases lying between them. This CDR3 region has 11 residues. Per germline, CDR1 MGHDK and CDR2 SYGVNS. CDR3 sequence: CASSVSDTQYF. CDR3 nucleotide sequence: TGTGCCAGCAGCGTGTCTGATACGCAGTATTTT.

J is TRBJ2-1 and V is TRBV11-2; tentative D call: TRBD2 (6 bases). CDR3 length equals 16 residues. From germline, CDR1 is SGHAT and CDR2 FQNNGV. V was trimmed by 1 base and J by 0 bases, leaving 10 bases between them. The CDR3 nucleotides are TGTGCCAGCAGCTTAGGCGGGACGAGCTCCTACAATGAGCAGTTCTTC. Translated, it gives CASSLGGTSSYNEQFF.

This clone was seen a few times. V usage is TRBV29-1 and J usage is TRBJ2-3; 7 bases map to TRBD1. This CDR3 is 13 amino acids long. V was clipped by 7 bases and J by 2 bases; unmatched bases: 6. In germline, CDR1 is SQVTM, CDR2 ANQGSEA. CDR3 DNA sequence: TGCAGCGCCGACAGGGAAGTCACAGATACGCAGTATTTT. Protein product: CSADREVTDTQYF.

A few counts support this clone. The chain couples TRBV7-2 to TRBJ2-7; D perhaps matches TRBD1 (5 bases). Germline V CDR1 and CDR2: SGHTA, FQGNSA. Trimming cost V 1 base and J 2 bases, with 9 bases left between them. This CDR3 comprises 14 residues. DNA of the CDR3: TGTGCCAGCAGCTTAGGGGGCGCAACCTACGAGCAGTACTTC. Translated: CASSLGGATYEQYF.

V and J are TRBV9 and TRBJ2-1, with TRBD2 matching over 8 bases. This CDR3 comprises 15 residues. CDR1 SGDLS and CDR2 YYNGEE come from the germline V gene. The V gene end was trimmed by 2 bases and the J gene end by 7 bases; junction bases not matched to a gene: 8. The CDR3 sequence is CASSVGGGYGNEQFF. The CDR3 nucleotides read TGTGCCAGCAGCGTTGGCGGGGGGTATGGGAATGAGCAGTTCTTC.